The clone carrying this T cell receptor (beta chain) has just a few counts. The antigen is not known. cDNA synthesis used the whole RNA isolate, giving expressed TCRB sequences. TCRdb keeps only in-frame clones here, not all; method: immunoSEQ multiplex PCR. The sample shows 120,000 to 150,000 clones, about 13% of them seen only once. The CDR3 consists of 13 residues. V was clipped by 1 base and J by 7 bases, with 10 bases between them. The germline V gene encodes CDR1 SNHLY and CDR2 FYNNEI. The sample is drawn from a study of beta chain features in type 1 diabetes. Across the study: Age, gender, cell numbers and subset yield matched between patients and controls.

Study-wide findings and caveats: Individuals with type 1 diabetes displayed fewer insertions and more deletions at VDJ junctions. The similarity of naive, central memory and Treg TCRB repertoires appeared greater among patients than among healthy donors. PCR may have favored shorter templates equally in patients and controls. Moderate yet significant TCRB CDR3 shortening was seen in Type 1 diabetes patients in all four CD4+ subsets.

The chain has TRBV2 and TRBJ1-2; possibly TRBD1 for D (6 bases). The sequencing input was central memory CD4+ T cells from blood. This sequence was found in a man between 18 and 29 years old with type 1 diabetes. DNA for the CDR3: TGTGCCAGCAGTGAAGGACAGGACCTTGGCTACACCTTC. Its protein product is CASSEGQDLGYTF.